The 4 T cell receptor beta chains listed next were all sequenced from one sample in a study of T cell clonality in common variable immunodeficiency. Using immunoSEQ multiplex PCR, the repertoire was profiled, and TCRdb retains in-frame clones only, with some absent. The sample has roughly 60,000 clones, none seen only once. The sample consisted of peripheral blood mononuclear cells. The receptor source for this set is a person between 18 and 75 years old in good health.

This clone was counted ten times or more. The CDR3 goes on 3 residues after the read ends, and that part is filled in from the germline J gene. The J gene is TRBJ1-5, the V gene TRBV19, with 8 bases aligning to TRBD1. Germline-derived CDR1 and CDR2 are LNHDA and SQIVND (reference sequence). CDR3 length equals 12 residues. V was clipped by 7 bases and J by 7 bases; unmatched bases: 3. Partial CDR3 DNA: TGTGCCAGTAATTACAGGGGGCAGCCC. Translated: CASNYRGQP. The whole CDR3 protein reads CASNYRGQPQHF.

Ten or more counts support this clone. The read stops 3 residues short of the end of the CDR3; the missing end is completed from the germline J gene. This chain joins TRBV9 and TRBJ1-2; D not resolved. This CDR3 contains 15 residues. Trimming took off 0 bases at V and 3 bases at J, with 12 bases between the two ends. Germline CDR1 is SGDLS and CDR2 is YYNGEE. The CDR3 DNA, read in part, is TGTGCCAGCAGCGTAGATGGCAGAGGCTACTATGGC. This codes for CASSVDGRGYYG. The complete CDR3 reads CASSVDGRGYYGYTF.

This clone appeared many times. The read stops 3 residues short of the end of the CDR3; the missing end is completed from the germline J gene. This chain connects TRBV30 to TRBJ1-1, with 7 bases that match TRBD1. CDR3 length: 14 amino acids. V dropped 2 bases and J dropped 1; count of bases not matched to a gene: 4. Germline CDR1 GTSNPN, CDR2 SVGIG (reference sequence). Incomplete CDR3 DNA: TGTGCCTGGAGTCCAGGGGGGTCGAACACTGAA. Its protein is CAWSPGGSNTE. Given in full, the CDR3 is CAWSPGGSNTEAFF.

This clone occurred many times. The read comes to an end 3 residues before the CDR3 does, leaving the germline J gene to fill in the end. This chain links TRBV9 with TRBJ2-5; 8 positions match TRBD1. J gave up 1 base and V 3 bases, and 5 bases lay outside the gene matches. The CDR3 is made up of 15 amino acids. CDR1 SGDLS and CDR2 YYNGEE come from the germline V gene. This CDR3 reads CASSGRDRTQETQYF. Partial CDR3 DNA: TGTGCCAGCAGCGGACGGGACAGGACCCAAGAGACC. The complete variable domain, with remaining parts taken from reference TRBV9 and TRBJ2-5, reads DSGVTQTPKHLITATGQRVTLRCSPRSGDLSVYWYQQSLDQGLQFLIQYYNGEERAKGNILERFSAQQFPDLHSELNLSSLELGDSALYFCASSGRDRTQETQYFGPGTRLLVL.